This note documents a single T cell receptor (beta chain) sequence. Its antigen is still unknown. Base-call qualities are not available, and no considerably larger clone is one nucleotide away. TCRbeta CDR3 regions were amplified from genomic DNA using the immunoSEQ Assay, a bias-controlled multiplex PCR. The source study handled its data this way. Nucleated cell counts per sample were estimated from amplification of reference gene primers within the assay. To quantify the absolute abundance of each unique TCRbeta CDR3 rearrangement, sequence reads were collapsed and filtered. Productive Simpson clonality was computed per sample as the square root of Simpson's diversity index over productive rearrangements. Entries here come from immuneACCESS through TCRdb and include only in-frame sequences with V and J called. Some clones fail to appear in such tables; in the studies checked, an unresolved V gene covers under half of the shortfall, and the cause of the remainder is unknown. V, J and clone size derive from that table, while D and trimming were established from the DNA sequence. The sample has under 300,000 clones on record, around 90% of them singletons. The top ten hold about 0.94% of the sample.

The source of the sample is a study of blood T cell repertoires in COVID-19 (dated by TCRdb to 2018 to 2020). Turning to the overall study: The collaborator samples originated in the United States, Italy and Spain and spanned the acute and convalescent phases of COVID-19. The prospective study material was composed of cDNA or gDNA derived from T cells, B-cell-depleted T cells, or PBMCs. Deeply sampled blood TCRbeta repertoires from subjects exposed to, actively infected with, or recovered from COVID-19 were included in the dataset. The repertoires were made available in a free public database intended to serve as a resource for research on the immune response to SARS-CoV-2. The samples were drawn from two sources: the first 160 participants of the ongoing ImmuneRACE study, and fewer than 1,500 subjects contributed by 6 global collaborators. Sample metadata almost always included a de-identified subject ID, COVID-19 status, age in years and sex. Where available, HLA class I and class II types were obtained from metadata supplied by the sample provider rather than from assay-based typing. Study-wide findings and limitations: The amount of clinical and demographic metadata varied by source and participant and was provided uncurated.

Spanning cysteine to phenylalanine, the CDR3 consists of 16 amino acids. Only the CDR3 DNA is retained, 48 bases long and in frame from the first base. CDR1 and CDR2, looked up from the germline V gene, are MDHEN and SYDVKM. Ends trimmed: V by 1 base, J by 1 base; bases unmatched to a gene: 7. A second Seattle source provided samples from volunteer blood donors who had recovered from COVID-19. Each collaborating institution followed its own protocols to collect whole blood in K2EDTA tubes. For TCRbeta analysis, collaborators shipped samples as frozen whole blood, isolated PBMCs, or DNA extracted from either of those sample types.

The sequence joins TRBV28 to TRBJ2-7, and TRBD2 aligns with 7 junction nucleotides. The clonotype originates from a woman aged 40 to 55 who had recovered from COVID-19. Sequenced: peripheral blood. The DNA sequence is as follows: TGTGCCAGCAGTTTATCCAGTAGCGGGTGGTCCTACGAGCAGTACTTC. Translated, it reads CASSLSSSGWSYEQYF.